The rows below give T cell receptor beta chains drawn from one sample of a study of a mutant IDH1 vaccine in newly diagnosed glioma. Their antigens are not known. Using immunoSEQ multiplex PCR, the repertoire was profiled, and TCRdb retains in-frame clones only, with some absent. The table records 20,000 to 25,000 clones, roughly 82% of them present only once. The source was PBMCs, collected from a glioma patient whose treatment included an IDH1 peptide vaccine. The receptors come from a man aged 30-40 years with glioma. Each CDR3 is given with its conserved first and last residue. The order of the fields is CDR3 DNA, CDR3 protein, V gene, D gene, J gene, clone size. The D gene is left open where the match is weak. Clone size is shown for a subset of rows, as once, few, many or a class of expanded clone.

DNA: TGTGCCAGTCGACTAGCGGGAGGCTACGAGCAGTACTTC; CDR3: CASRLAGGYEQYF; V: TRBV25-1; D: TRBD2; J: TRBJ2-7; size: NA
DNA: TGTGCCATCAGCGTAAGCGGACAGGGGTACGAGCAGTACTTC; CDR3: CAISVSGQGYEQYF; V: TRBV10-3; D: TRBD1; J: TRBJ2-7; size: NA
DNA: TGTGCCAGCACCCTCCTTCGGGGAGGTGACAATGAGCAGTTCTTC; CDR3: CASTLLRGGDNEQFF; V: TRBV2; D: NA; J: TRBJ2-1; size: once
DNA: TGTGCCAGCAGCGTAGTGGCGGGAGGTGCCTACAATGAGCAGTTCTTC; CDR3: CASSVVAGGAYNEQFF; V: TRBV9; D: TRBD2; J: TRBJ2-1; size: NA
DNA: TGTGCCAGCAGCCTCCAAAGTAGATCCACTGAAGCTTTCTTT; CDR3: CASSLQSRSTEAFF; V: TRBV5-4; D: NA; J: TRBJ1-1; size: NA
DNA: TGTGCCTGGAGTTTACAGATTTACGAGCAGTACTTC; CDR3: CAWSLQIYEQYF; V: TRBV30; D: NA; J: TRBJ2-7; size: NA
DNA: TGTGCCAGCAGTAAGGAACTAGCGGGAGCCTACGAGCAGTACTTC; CDR3: CASSKELAGAYEQYF; V: TRBV6-4; D: TRBD2; J: TRBJ2-7; size: NA
DNA: TGTGCCAGCAGTGAAGGACAGGGGGATGAAAAACTGTTTTTT; CDR3: CASSEGQGDEKLFF; V: TRBV6-1; D: TRBD1; J: TRBJ1-4; size: NA
DNA: TGTGCCAGCAGGCAGACTAGCGGGATCAACACCGGGGAGCTGTTTTTT; CDR3: CASRQTSGINTGELFF; V: TRBV9; D: TRBD2; J: TRBJ2-2; size: once
DNA: TGTGCCACAAGGGACAGAAGCTATTATGGCTACACCTTC; CDR3: CATRDRSYYGYTF; V: TRBV27; D: TRBD1; J: TRBJ1-2; size: NA
DNA: TGTGCCAGCTCACCACAAATCCGGGACAGGCCAAGCACAGATACGCAGTATTTT; CDR3: CASSPQIRDRPSTDTQYF; V: TRBV18; D: TRBD1; J: TRBJ2-3; size: once
DNA: TGCGCCAGCAGCCAAGGGCTTGGCGGGAGGGTATACAATGAGCAGTTCTTC; CDR3: CASSQGLGGRVYNEQFF; V: TRBV4-1; D: TRBD2; J: TRBJ2-1; size: NA
DNA: TGTGCCAGCAGGACAGGGAACTCTGGCTACACCTTC; CDR3: CASRTGNSGYTF; V: TRBV25-1; D: TRBD1; J: TRBJ1-2; size: NA
DNA: TGTGCCAGCAGCCTAGACAGGGGTAACTATGGCTACACCTTC; CDR3: CASSLDRGNYGYTF; V: TRBV5-4; D: TRBD1; J: TRBJ1-2; size: NA
DNA: TGTGCCAGCAGTCACCCGGGACAGGGGGTCTACGAGCAGTACTTC; CDR3: CASSHPGQGVYEQYF; V: TRBV6-1; D: TRBD1; J: TRBJ2-7; size: NA
DNA: TGTGCCAGCAGGGACAGGACCAATCAGCCCCAGCATTTT; CDR3: CASRDRTNQPQHF; V: TRBV2; D: TRBD1; J: TRBJ1-5; size: few
DNA: TGTGCCAGCAGGGGGGGGAGAGGTACCGGGGAGCTGTTTTTT; CDR3: CASRGGRGTGELFF; V: TRBV6-1; D: TRBD2; J: TRBJ2-2; size: NA
DNA: TGCGCCAGCAGCCAAACGCCCAGGGGATACCAAGAGACCCAGTACTTC; CDR3: CASSQTPRGYQETQYF; V: TRBV5-1; D: NA; J: TRBJ2-5; size: NA
DNA: TGTGCCAGCTCACCACTAGGGGGCGCCGAGACCCAGTACTTC; CDR3: CASSPLGGAETQYF; V: TRBV18; D: TRBD1; J: TRBJ2-5; size: NA
DNA: TGCGCCAGCAGCCAAGAGATGTTCAGGGGGTACCAAGAGACCCAGTACTTC; CDR3: CASSQEMFRGYQETQYF; V: TRBV4-1; D: TRBD1; J: TRBJ2-5; size: NA
DNA: TGTGCCTTTCAGACAGGGAAAGGCTACACCTTC; CDR3: CAFQTGKGYTF; V: TRBV10-3; D: TRBD1; J: TRBJ1-2; size: NA
DNA: TGTGCCAGCACCAATGGGGAGACCCAGTACTTC; CDR3: CASTNGETQYF; V: TRBV6-5; D: NA; J: TRBJ2-5; size: NA
DNA: TGTGCCAGCAGCCCTCACCTGGACGGTAACTATGGCTACACCTTC; CDR3: CASSPHLDGNYGYTF; V: TRBV14; D: NA; J: TRBJ1-2; size: NA
DNA: TGTGCCAGCAGTGAATATGCAGGGGGCTCCTACAATGAGCAGTTCTTC; CDR3: CASSEYAGGSYNEQFF; V: TRBV25-1; D: TRBD1; J: TRBJ2-1; size: NA
DNA: TGTGCCAGCAGCCCCGGAACCGGGGGTACTGAAGCTTTCTTT; CDR3: CASSPGTGGTEAFF; V: TRBV5-6; D: NA; J: TRBJ1-1; size: once
DNA: TGTGCCAGCCGCGGGTCCATGAACACTGAAGCTTTCTTT; CDR3: CASRGSMNTEAFF; V: TRBV27; D: NA; J: TRBJ1-1; size: NA
DNA: TGTGCCAGCAGCACTGAACGGGTGGTAGGGGGCTACACCTTC; CDR3: CASSTERVVGGYTF; V: TRBV7-9; D: NA; J: TRBJ1-2; size: NA
DNA: TGCGCCAGCAGTTCTAGCGGGAGTGTGGGGGAGCTGTTTTTT; CDR3: CASSSSGSVGELFF; V: TRBV10-2; D: TRBD2; J: TRBJ2-2; size: NA
DNA: TGTGCCAGCAGCTTAGGTAGGGGCAATCAGCCCCAGCATTTT; CDR3: CASSLGRGNQPQHF; V: TRBV13; D: NA; J: TRBJ1-5; size: NA
DNA: TGTGCCAGCTCGTGGGGGGGGCGGCAAACTGAAGCTTTCTTT; CDR3: CASSWGGRQTEAFF; V: TRBV27; D: NA; J: TRBJ1-1; size: once
DNA: TGTGCCAGCAGCTTAGGGTTAAATCAGCCCCAGCATTTT; CDR3: CASSLGLNQPQHF; V: TRBV11-2; D: NA; J: TRBJ1-5; size: few
DNA: TGTGCCAGCAGTTCTGGGACTAGCGGGTTGCGCTATAACAATGAGCAGTTCTTC; CDR3: CASSSGTSGLRYNNEQFF; V: TRBV27; D: TRBD2; J: TRBJ2-1; size: NA
DNA: TGTGCTAGTGGTTTGGCGACGAGCTCCTACGAGCAGTACTTC; CDR3: CASGLATSSYEQYF; V: TRBV12-5; D: NA; J: TRBJ2-7; size: NA
DNA: TGTGCCAGTAGTATAGGAAGCGGGAGGGGTGAGCAGTTCTTC; CDR3: CASSIGSGRGEQFF; V: TRBV19; D: TRBD2; J: TRBJ2-1; size: once
DNA: TGTGCCAGCATTCGGGAGGCCTACAATGAGCAGTTCTTC; CDR3: CASIREAYNEQFF; V: TRBV2; D: TRBD2; J: TRBJ2-1; size: NA
DNA: TGCGCCAGCAGCTCGGAGGGCGACACCTACAATGAGCAGTTCTTC; CDR3: CASSSEGDTYNEQFF; V: TRBV5-1; D: NA; J: TRBJ2-1; size: few
DNA: TGCGCCAGCAGCTTGGACGGAGGTAGTCAGCCCCAGCATTTT; CDR3: CASSLDGGSQPQHF; V: TRBV5-1; D: NA; J: TRBJ1-5; size: NA
DNA: TGCGCCAGCAGCTTTCAACAGGGGGTCTACGAGCAGTACTTC; CDR3: CASSFQQGVYEQYF; V: TRBV5-1; D: TRBD1; J: TRBJ2-7; size: NA
DNA: TGCGCCAGCAGCGAGGGACGCTTTATCACTGAAGCTTTCTTT; CDR3: CASSEGRFITEAFF; V: TRBV5-1; D: NA; J: TRBJ1-1; size: NA
DNA: TGTGCTAGTGGTTCGAAAACACCGGACACCCGATCCTACGAGCAGTACTTC; CDR3: CASGSKTPDTRSYEQYF; V: TRBV12-5; D: NA; J: TRBJ2-7; size: NA
DNA: TGTGCCAGCAGCTTAGCGGGGGGGATCGCCGGGGAGCTGTTTTTT; CDR3: CASSLAGGIAGELFF; V: TRBV7-6; D: TRBD2; J: TRBJ2-2; size: NA
DNA: TGTGCCAGCAGCTCCGAAGTGGGTCAGGCCCCTTTTGAAGCTTTCTTT; CDR3: CASSSEVGQAPFEAFF; V: TRBV7-6; D: NA; J: TRBJ1-1; size: NA
DNA: TGTGCCAGCACCGGACAGGGGGACACCGGGGAGCTGTTTTTT; CDR3: CASTGQGDTGELFF; V: TRBV25-1; D: TRBD1; J: TRBJ2-2; size: NA
DNA: TGTGCCAGCTCACCACAGGGCGGGACGGGGGCCCAGCATTTT; CDR3: CASSPQGGTGAQHF; V: TRBV18; D: NA; J: TRBJ1-5; size: NA